This T cell receptor beta chain was retrieved from a study of T cell responses to AZD1222 COVID-19 vaccine (dated by TCRdb to the early 2020s). For the wider study: AZD1222 recipients with second doses at about 4 weeks or about 12 weeks were pooled, because spike-specific TCR depth and breadth did not differ between schedules. Trial participants were enrolled by age into subgroups of 18-55, 56-69 and 70-plus years, and around 150, 28 and 57 TCR-sequenced participants, respectively, were included in these subgroups. TCR sequencing covered 233 trial participants: 200 to 210 given two doses of AZD1222 and 26 given two doses of MenACWY control vaccine.

Points on this clone: The antigen it binds to is not known. No base-level quality is on record; no much larger clone is a single base apart.

In light of the paper, this sample's time point label describes: baseline before first vaccination. Vaccinee samples were obtained from the UK trials COV001 and COV002, which included a single-blind randomized controlled phase 2/3 trial of AZD1222 (ChAdOx1 nCoV-19) in healthy adults. For TCRbeta chain sequencing, PBMC samples from trial participants were taken at day 0 and at day 28 after the second dose. What the authors observed across the whole study: Nearly half of unique spike-specific TCRs reportedly recognized epitopes outside regions mutated in the B.1.351 and B.1.1.7 variants. No day 14 peak-response samples were available, so repertoires were characterized only after the peak T cell response. A significant rise in spike-specific TCR breadth and depth was observed after two AZD1222 doses relative to day 0 and relative to MenACWY recipients. Participants were mostly white British and included more females than males, and it was suggested by the authors that clonal diversity may have been underestimated. Conclusions about previously exposed vaccinees were limited because only a handful of AZD1222 recipients were SARS-CoV-2 seropositive at baseline. The vaccine-associated CD4 TCRs covered the entire spike protein, and the dominant responses fell in regions 160-218 and 743-854. In the small 56-69-year group, the increase in depth fell short of significance, most likely because of low power.

Relative to germline, V is 1 base shorter and J is 4 bases shorter, with 10 bases between their ends. CDR1 and CDR2 (SEHNR, FQNEAQ) derive from the germline V gene (reference sequence). The CDR3 has 15 amino acids, counting the end cysteine and phenylalanine. Only the CDR3 DNA is retained, 45 bases long and in frame from the first base. The CDR3 regions of human TCRbeta chains were analyzed by immunosequencing. For the original study's pipeline: TCRs in the repertoires were compared against a reference library of SARS-CoV-2-specific TCRs that had been generated with the MIRA antigen-specificity platform. Breadth meant the fraction of unique TCRs that were SARS-CoV-2-associated, whereas depth meant the fraction of total T cells that were SARS-CoV-2-associated. Using the MIRA data, each spike-specific TCR was mapped to the spike region that the TCR reacts to and placed in a CD4 or CD8 class. Log10-transformed breadth and depth values were compared by one-way ANOVA with Sidak's multiple comparisons tests. Drawn from immuneACCESS, this table holds only the in-frame rearrangements with V and J called that TCRdb kept. Clones are partly lost; checked studies trace under half to an unresolved V gene and leave the rest unexplained. D and trimming come from the DNA, and the V and J calls and clone size come from that table. This sample has approximately 99,000 clones in its table, and 86% of those were observed once. In total, the top ten clones hold around 3.2% of the sample.

The chain couples TRBV7-9 to TRBJ1-4, and TRBD1 may be the D gene, going by 5 matching bases. The sequences come from peripheral blood, collected on day 0 of AZD1222 vaccination. The TCR comes from an adult in good health. The sequenced DNA is TGTGCCAGCAGCTTAGGTGGGACGGGTAATGAAAAACTGTTTTTT. Its coded protein is CASSLGGTGNEKLFF.